This TCR beta chain emerged from a study of cytomegalovirus exposure and HLA in healthy donors. Deletions cut 3 bases from V and 1 base from J, with 10 bases between. Germline V CDR1 and CDR2: LNHDA, SQIVND (reference sequence). The CDR3 runs to 15 residues. PCR involved 60 Vbeta and 13 Jbeta primers. Study processing details: Approximately 73 million unique TCR beta chains, roughly 11 million shared, were counted in a later analysis. The data were produced by immunoSEQ multiplex PCR, yet TCRdb's version contains in-frame clones alone and is incomplete. The V and J calls and the clone size are those of that table, but D and trimming were determined from the DNA. The sample holds about 130,000 clones, around four fifths seen once.

This chain joins TRBV19 and TRBJ2-1, with D possibly TRBD2 on 5 matching bases. The sequenced sample was PBMCs. This clonotype originated in a young man in good health. The CDR3 DNA reads TGTGCCAGTAGTATTTTTGGGAGTTCCTACAATGAGCAGTTCTTC. Translated: CASSIFGSSYNEQFF.